This is a list of T cell receptor beta chains from one sample in a study of blood T cells in healthy people across ages. TCRdb fed the 5' RACE reads into MiXCR, producing one record per CDR3 protein. The sample contains some 370,000 distinct CDR3 sequences, about 52% of which appear only once. The sample consisted of blood. Receptor source: a man aged 60 to 75 in good health. Each CDR3 is given with its conserved first and last residue. The D gene is left open where the match is weak. Clone size, where shown, is once, few, many, or a class for clones that have expanded.

d_call | j_call | clone_size | v_call | cdr3_nt | cdr3_aa
TRBD1 | TRBJ1-2 | many | TRBV12-3/TRBV12-4 | TGTGCCACCCGACAGGGAGGCAACGGTGGCTACACCTTC | CATRQGGNGGYTF
- | TRBJ2-1 | - | TRBV6-2/TRBV6-3 | TGTGCCAGCAGTCATACCGGGACGCAGTTCTTC | CASSHTGTQFF
- | TRBJ1-2 | few | TRBV28 | TGTGCCAGCAGGCCGGGTCTTGGAAAGGGCTACACCTTC | CASRPGLGKGYTF
TRBD1 | TRBJ2-1 | - | TRBV5-1 | TGCGCCAGCAGCTTGAGGGACAGGGGCTTAAATGAGCAGTTCTTC | CASSLRDRGLNEQFF
TRBD1 | TRBJ2-1 | - | TRBV24-1 | TGTGCCACCAGTGAGACAGGGAATGAGCAGTTCTTC | CATSETGNEQFF
- | TRBJ2-7 | - | TRBV20-1 | TGCAGTGCTAGAGAACAGAACCTAAGAGACGAGCAGTACTTC | CSAREQNLRDEQYF
TRBD1 | TRBJ2-3 | - | TRBV9 | TGTGCCAGCAGCGTAGGACAGGGCGGCACAGATACGCAGTATTTT | CASSVGQGGTDTQYF
- | TRBJ2-7 | few | TRBV10-2 | TGCGCCAGCAGTGGCCATTTGGCGGACGAGCAGTACTTC | CASSGHLADEQYF
TRBD2 | TRBJ2-6 | - | TRBV28 | TGTGCCAGCACCCCGGGGTTAGCGGGACTACGAACTGGGGCCAACGTCCTGACTTTC | CASTPGLAGLRTGANVLTF
- | TRBJ1-2 | few | TRBV28 | TGTGCCAGCCAGGGTCGTCGGGGCTACACCTTC | CASQGRRGYTF
- | TRBJ2-3 | once | TRBV11-2 | TGTGCCAGCAGCAGTCCCGGGAAACAGTGGACAGATACGCAGTATTTT | CASSSPGKQWTDTQYF
- | TRBJ1-6 | - | TRBV2 | TGTGCCAGCAGTCCGACGGCCGCTAATTCACCCCTCCACTTT | CASSPTAANSPLHF
- | TRBJ2-5 | - | TRBV28 | TGTGCCAGCACCTCGTCTGTAACCCGGGAGACCCAGTACTTC | CASTSSVTRETQYF